This is a list of T cell receptor beta chains from one sample in a study of cytomegalovirus exposure and HLA in healthy donors. Profiling relied on immunoSEQ multiplex PCR, and the TCRdb table lists in-frame clones only, not all of them. The sample has approximately 50,000 clones. Sequencing used PBMCs. All receptors come from a woman in her thirties or forties in good health and CMV-seronegative. Each CDR3 is given without its conserved first and last residue. Some rows mark clone size as missing; the rest say once, few, many or name a class of expanded clone.

TRBJ2-7 | NA | TRBV11-3 | ASSFAGTSGHEQY
TRBJ2-5 | NA | TRBV28 | ASSPSTGTGVKNQY
TRBJ1-6 | NA | TRBV5-8 | ASSLFLGAGLSPLH
TRBJ1-2 | NA | TRBV5-1 | ASSLSGVPHYGYT
TRBJ2-7 | NA | TRBV5-1 | ASSLGAGTLVYEQY
TRBJ1-4 | NA | TRBV29-1 | SVADNYEKLF
TRBJ2-2 | NA | TRBV29-1 | SGGRGRDTGELF
TRBJ1-4 | NA | TRBV6-1 | ASSQGQTNEKLF
TRBJ1-2 | NA | TRBV27 | ASSLRAGPGEGYT
TRBJ2-2 | NA | TRBV29-1 | SVEDRVSLQGAGELF
TRBJ2-1 | medium-sized | TRBV7-7 | ASSTGTGIHEQF
TRBJ2-1 | NA | TRBV9 | ASSADRGLAGGDEQF
TRBJ2-7 | NA | TRBV6-5 | ASKRGQGDYEQY
TRBJ2-5 | NA | TRBV19 | ASSIREREGETQY
TRBJ1-1 | NA | TRBV10-3 | AIRGTGEVTEAF
TRBJ2-7 | NA | TRBV4-2 | ASSQDRASGRLEQY
TRBJ2-7 | NA | TRBV19 | ASSRGGRRDEQY
TRBJ1-2 | NA | TRBV29-1 | SVAGGTGGGLSDGYT
TRBJ1-1 | NA | TRBV6-6 | ASSPPGSTEDF
TRBJ2-3 | NA | TRBV6-1 | ASSEAGNGIAGISQTQY
TRBJ1-2 | NA | TRBV19 | ASRGQANYGYT
TRBJ2-3 | NA | TRBV4-1 | ASSQKLLAGENTDTQY
TRBJ1-3 | NA | TRBV30 | AWSPRHSGNTIY
TRBJ2-2 | NA | TRBV11-2 | ASSSGGFGSGELF
TRBJ2-2 | NA | TRBV4-1 | ASSRGQAIITGELF
TRBJ2-3 | NA | TRBV10-3 | AISDPGVGTDTQY
TRBJ2-7 | NA | TRBV27 | ASTLGHEQY
TRBJ1-1 | NA | TRBV5-1 | ASSQLLGGNTEAF
TRBJ2-7 | NA | TRBV6-5 | ASSYSGQGFYEQY
TRBJ2-7 | NA | TRBV5-1 | ASRLAASAYEQY
TRBJ2-3 | NA | TRBV18 | ASSPFGQGAGDTQY
TRBJ1-3 | NA | TRBV5-6 | ASSNRDSAGNTIY
TRBJ2-5 | NA | TRBV7-9 | ASSFTRGEETQY
TRBJ2-3 | NA | TRBV5-1 | ASSSWQGLAGGADTQY
TRBJ2-5 | NA | TRBV9 | ASSVAQQYQETQY
TRBJ2-7 | NA | TRBV19 | ASSMNWGTGHEQY
TRBJ2-7 | NA | TRBV5-4 | ASSFGGGNLYEQY
TRBJ2-3 | NA | TRBV4-2 | ASSQATGRSFDTQY
TRBJ2-7 | NA | TRBV30 | AWSFGQSYEQY
TRBJ2-1 | NA | TRBV5-1 | ASRWTSGVVEQF
TRBJ2-1 | NA | TRBV6-1 | ASLLTGGYNEQF
TRBJ1-2 | medium-sized | TRBV18 | ASSPPGYGYT
TRBJ2-2 | NA | TRBV19 | ASSPGQGFLTNTGELF
TRBJ2-7 | NA | TRBV11-2 | ASSARTGAGTEQY
TRBJ2-7 | NA | TRBV5-1 | ASRTPDSSYEQY
TRBJ1-2 | NA | TRBV18 | ASSPNPSRPGNGYT
TRBJ2-1 | NA | TRBV6-1 | ASTPGRYYNEQF
TRBJ2-5 | NA | TRBV5-1 | ASSFADQETQY
TRBJ2-6 | NA | TRBV10-3 | AISDAVSGANVLT
TRBJ1-4 | NA | TRBV15 | ATSRQGMGEKLF